This T cell receptor (beta chain) stems from a study of blood T cell repertoires in COVID-19. Across the study: Whether acute or convalescent, the COVID-19 samples came from the United States, Italy and Spain.

The V gene's germline CDR1 is SEHNR and CDR2 FQNEAQ (reference sequence). The CDR3 has 13 amino acids. V was pared by 3 bases and J by 3 bases, with 1 base of the junction left unmatched. How the authors handled the data: Reference gene primer amplification in the assay estimated nucleated cell counts. Generated by immunoSEQ multiplex PCR, the TCRdb table keeps only in-frame clones and is missing some. The V and J calls and the clone size are those of that table, but D and trimming were determined from the DNA. The table lists fewer than 100,000 clones, about nine tenths of them singletons, with 0.7% to 0.9% in the top ten.

Sequences were obtained from peripheral blood. This TCR came from an elderly woman with acute or convalescent COVID-19. This chain uses TRBV7-9 with TRBJ1-1, with 7 bases fitting TRBD1. The CDR3 DNA reads as TGTGCCAGCAGCTTTGACAGGGACACTGAAGCTTTCTTT. As protein: CASSFDRDTEAFF.